This T cell receptor (beta chain) was obtained from a study of T cell repertoires in cytomegalovirus infection. Germline CDR1 MNHEY, CDR2 SVGAGI. This CDR3 has 13 residues. Trimming removed 2 bases from V and 4 bases from J, with 9 bases in between. MiXCR, run by TCRdb on the reads, gives a single entry per CDR3 protein. This sample has about 740,000 distinct CDR3 sequences; 35% to 45% occur once, and the top ten carry around 2.6%. Only a few counts were recorded for this clonotype. The antigen is not known. Regarding the study as a whole: Clonotypes of TCR beta that were HLA-C-restricted and CMV-specific dominated the ex vivo response.

The specimen was PBMCs. This sequence was found in a human donor in good health (CMV status not recorded). Some clones in this sample may be carry-over from other donors' samples. This chain links TRBV6-5 with TRBJ2-7; either TRBD1 or TRBD2 may supply D (5 bases each). In nucleotides, the CDR3 is TGTGCCAGCAGTTACGGGGGAAGATACGAGCAGTACTTC. Amino acid sequence: CASSYGGRYEQYF.